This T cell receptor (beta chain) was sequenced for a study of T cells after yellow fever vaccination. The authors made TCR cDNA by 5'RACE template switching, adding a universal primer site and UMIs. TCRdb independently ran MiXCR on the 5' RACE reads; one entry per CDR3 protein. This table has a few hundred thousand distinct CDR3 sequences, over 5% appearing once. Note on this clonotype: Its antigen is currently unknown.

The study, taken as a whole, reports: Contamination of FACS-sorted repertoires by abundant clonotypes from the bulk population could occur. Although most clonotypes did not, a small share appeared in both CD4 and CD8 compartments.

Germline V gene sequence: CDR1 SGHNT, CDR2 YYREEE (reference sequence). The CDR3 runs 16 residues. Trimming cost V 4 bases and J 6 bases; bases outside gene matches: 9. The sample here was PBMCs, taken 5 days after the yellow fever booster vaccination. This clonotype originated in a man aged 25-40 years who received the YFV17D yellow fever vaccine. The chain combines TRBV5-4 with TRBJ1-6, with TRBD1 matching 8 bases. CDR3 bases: TGTGCCAGCAGCACCCAGGGGGCAACTGTTAATTCACCCCTCCACTTT. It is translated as CASSTQGATVNSPLHF.